Each of the 14 T cell receptor beta chains below was sequenced from the same sample in a study of T cell therapy after organ transplantation. Time point of the sample: 20-29 weeks after completion of therapy. Some clones are missing from TCRdb's copy, which holds only in-frame ones; the method was immunoSEQ multiplex PCR. The repertoire has thousands of clones, 60% to 80% of them found once; the top ten carry almost 30%. For these TCRs, the target antigens are not known. Source: CD8+ T cells from blood, taken after autologous CMV-specific T cell therapy. The receptor source for this set is a human patient who had received a solid organ transplant and had CMV disease. Some T cells may have come from the graft donor.

The chain couples TRBV28 to TRBJ2-7, with D tentatively TRBD1 (7 bases). Per germline, CDR1 MDHEN and CDR2 SYDVKM. The CDR3 sequence is 14 residues long. V was shortened by 4 bases and J by 0 bases, with 10 bases between the two germline ends. The chain's CDR3 is CASSWRGPSYEQYF. In nucleotides, the CDR3 is TGTGCCAGCAGTTGGAGGGGGCCCTCCTACGAGCAGTACTTC. Supplemented by reference TRBV28 and TRBJ2-7, the full variable domain reads DVKVTQSSRYLVKRTGEKVFLECVQDMDHENMFWYRQDPGLGLRLIYFSYDVKMKEKGDIPEGYSVSREKKERFSLILESASTNQTSMYLCASSWRGPSYEQYFGPGTRLTVT.

This chain joins TRBV6-6 and TRBJ2-1; no definite D call. The V end lost 0 bases, the J end lost 9 bases, and 3 bases lay between the germline ends. CDR3 length equals 11 residues. Germline assignment: CDR1 MNHNY and CDR2 SVGAGI (reference sequence). CDR3 sequence (DNA): TGTGCCAGCAGTTACTCGAGTGAGCAGTTCTTC. Protein product: CASSYSSEQFF.

The J gene is TRBJ2-7, the V gene TRBV27; D gene unclear. CDR3 length equals 12 residues. Germline V gene data show CDR1 as MNHEY and CDR2 as SMNVEV (reference sequence). V lost 6 bases and J 6 bases, leaving 12 bases between the germline ends. CDR3 sequence: CASRTYDFEQYF. The CDR3 region has the DNA TGTGCCAGCAGGACCTATGATTTCGAGCAGTACTTC.

This sequence joins TRBV5-5 and TRBJ1-2, with a weak D call TRBD1 (5 bases). The CDR3 has 14 amino acids. V was cut by 3 bases and J by 4 bases, with 13 bases left in between. Germline V gene data show CDR1 as SGHKS and CDR2 as YYEKEE (reference sequence). CDR3 nucleotides: TGTGCCAGCAGCTCTCAAGGGGAGGCCTATGGCTACACCTTC. Translated: CASSSQGEAYGYTF.

The genes are TRBV5-6 and TRBJ1-1; a possible D gene is TRBD1 (6 bases). This CDR3 has 15 amino acids. From germline, CDR1 is SGHDT and CDR2 YYEEEE. V was shortened by 1 base and J by 2 bases, with 12 bases between the two germline ends. In DNA form, the CDR3 reads TGTGCCAGCAGCTTGTACGGACAGATAAACACTGAAGCTTTCTTT. It specifies CASSLYGQINTEAFF.

V gene TRBV11-2 combines with J gene TRBJ2-7, with TRBD1 as a possible D gene (5 bases). The CDR3 sequence is 14 residues long. V was clipped by 1 base and J by 2 bases, with 9 bases between them. Germline V CDR1 and CDR2: SGHAT, FQNNGV. The CDR3 nucleotides read TGTGCCAGCAGCTTAGTCCTAGGGGCCTACGAGCAGTACTTC. It is translated as CASSLVLGAYEQYF.

This clone was detected only a few times. A much larger clone lies a single base off, so this may be a read error. The identical CDR3 is also encoded by other nucleotide sequences in the sample. The chain carries TRBV4-3 and TRBJ2-3, with 12 bases identical to TRBD2. Germline V gives CDR1 LGHNA, CDR2 YSLEER. The CDR3 length is 18 residues. V shed 1 base, J shed 0 bases, and the junction held 5 bases outside the gene matches. CDR3 DNA sequence: TGCGCCAGCAGCCAAGGGTGGACTAGCGGGACTAGCACAGATACGCAGTATTTT. This encodes CASSQGWTSGTSTDTQYF.

The V and J genes are TRBV5-8 and TRBJ2-1, with TRBD1 identical over 9 bases. Germline-derived CDR1 and CDR2 are SGHTS and YDEGEE. The V gene end was trimmed by 4 bases and the J gene end by 6 bases; junction bases not matched to a gene: 2. The CDR3 totals 13 residues. CDR3 DNA: TGTGCCAGCAGCGCGGACAGGGGCAATGAGCAGTTCTTC. Translated, it gives CASSADRGNEQFF.

The J gene is TRBJ2-7, the V gene TRBV7-9; a possible D gene is TRBD1 (6 bases). CDR3 size: 15 residues. The V gene's germline CDR1 is SEHNR and CDR2 FQNEAQ (reference sequence). V was trimmed by 6 bases and J by 5 bases, leaving 20 bases between them. The CDR3 is CASRGGGLGPHEQYF. CDR3 coding DNA: TGTGCCAGCAGAGGGGGTGGTCTAGGCCCCCACGAGCAGTACTTC.

This chain joins TRBV28 and TRBJ2-3, with 8 bases aligning to TRBD1. CDR3 size: 14 residues. The junction had 7 bases not matched to a gene; V was cut back by 7 bases and J by 4 bases. Germline CDR1 is MDHEN and CDR2 is SYDVKM. CDR3 sequence reads: CASKLQGEADTQYF. In DNA form, the CDR3 reads TGTGCCAGCAAGCTACAGGGGGAGGCAGATACGCAGTATTTT.

A single count supports this clone. The CDR3 DNA sequence: TGTGCCAGCAGCTTAGATCTAGCTGGCACAGATACGCAGTATTTT. This codes for CASSLDLAGTDTQYF. This chain links TRBV7-2 with TRBJ2-3; TRBD2 might be the D (5 bases). This CDR3 region has 15 residues. Germline loops: CDR1 SGHTA, CDR2 FQGNSA. V was trimmed by 1 base and J by 1 base, leaving 9 bases between them.

V gene TRBV28 combines with J gene TRBJ2-2; 9 positions agree with TRBD2. V lost 7 bases, J lost 3 bases, and 9 bases stayed unmatched. From germline, CDR1 is MDHEN and CDR2 SYDVKM. This CDR3 has 16 amino acids. As DNA, the CDR3 is TGTGCCAGCAAGGGTCGAGCGGGGGGTGACACCGGGGAGCTGTTTTTT. Its protein product is CASKGRAGGDTGELFF.

This sequence joins TRBV5-6 and TRBJ1-6; D possibly corresponds to TRBD1 (6 bases). Trimming pared 7 bases from V and 4 bases from J, leaving 21 bases between. Germline CDR1 and CDR2: SGHDT and YYEEEE. This CDR3 contains 17 residues. The CDR3 spells CASGTTTGHPYNSPLHF. DNA of the CDR3: TGTGCCAGCGGCACTACTACGGGACACCCATATAATTCACCCCTCCACTTT.

V and J are TRBV6-1 and TRBJ2-7; no definite D call. CDR3 length: 13 amino acids. V was shortened by 6 bases and J by 6 bases, with 15 bases between the two germline ends. Germline CDR1 is MNHNS and CDR2 is SASEGT. This CDR3 is CASSQKDVGEQYF. The DNA for the CDR3 is TGTGCCAGCAGCCAAAAGGACGTCGGCGAGCAGTACTTC.